The 29 T cell receptor beta chains reported below all come from one sample, sequenced in a study of T cell responses to AZD1222 COVID-19 vaccine. TCRdb keeps only in-frame clones here, not all; method: immunoSEQ multiplex PCR. This table has 95,000 or so clones, roughly 90% appearing once. The sample was peripheral blood, taken 28 days after the second AZD1222 dose. These receptor sequences come from an adult who received the AZD1222 COVID-19 vaccine.

The rearrangement uses TRBV6-6 and TRBJ2-7; no clear D gene. The germline V gene encodes CDR1 MNHNY and CDR2 SVGAGI (reference sequence). Trimming pared 5 bases from V and 2 bases from J, leaving 13 bases between. The CDR3 has 14 amino acids. The CDR3 region has the DNA TGTGCCAGCAGTCTCCCGAGTAGTCCCTACGAGCAGTACTTC. Translated: CASSLPSSPYEQYF.

The rearrangement joins TRBV2 to TRBJ2-5; D unresolved. Deletions cut 10 bases from V and 4 bases from J, with 13 bases between. This CDR3 is 12 amino acids long. Germline V gives CDR1 SNHLY, CDR2 FYNNEI. For the CDR3, the DNA is TGTGCCACCGACGATCGTACAGAGACCCAGTACTTC. Translated: CATDDRTETQYF.

The J gene is TRBJ1-3, the V gene TRBV2; D gene uncertain. CDR1 and CDR2 from the germline V gene are SNHLY and FYNNEI. This CDR3 has 14 residues. The V gene lost 8 bases and the J gene lost 0 bases, with 11 bases spanning the gap. The CDR3: CASRDGHSGNTIYF. DNA for the CDR3: TGTGCCAGCCGAGACGGCCACTCTGGAAACACCATATATTTT.

The genes are TRBV5-3 and TRBJ2-3; D gene unclear. TRBV5-3 belongs to the ORF category, with a function that is uncertain. The CDR3 length is 13 residues. With 0 bases removed from V and 3 bases from J, the gap between germline ends came to 5 bases. Here the CDR3 DNA reads TGTGCCAGAAGCTTGGCAGGAACAGATACGCAGTATTTT. Residues: CARSLAGTDTQYF.

The CDR3 loop is CASSRRVVSNQPQHF. CDR3 coding DNA: TGTGCCAGCAGTCGACGCGTTGTGAGCAATCAGCCCCAGCATTTT. The chain employs TRBV2 and TRBJ1-5; unclear D gene. From germline, CDR1 is SNHLY and CDR2 FYNNEI. The CDR3 loop spans 15 amino acids. The ends were cut back, 5 bases at V and 1 base at J, with 12 bases in the middle.

J is TRBJ1-1 and V is TRBV27; D remains unclear. CDR3 size: 14 residues. Germline values: CDR1 MNHEY, CDR2 SMNVEV (reference sequence). V lost 3 bases to trimming and J lost 3 bases, with 11 bases between them. For the CDR3, the DNA is TGTGCCAGCAGTTTTTTGCCCCGGGACACTGAAGCTTTCTTT. Protein: CASSFLPRDTEAFF.

In its sample, this clone was seen a few times. The CDR3, as DNA: TGCAGCGTAGTCCCGGGGGGGGGCAATCAGCCCCAGCATTTT. Its translation: CSVVPGGGNQPQHF. The rearrangement links TRBV29-1 to TRBJ1-5; a weak D match, TRBD1 (5 bases). In germline, CDR1 is SQVTM, CDR2 ANQGSEA. The CDR3 runs 14 residues. V lost 6 bases and J 2 bases, leaving 14 bases between the germline ends.

The count of this clone is one. This sequence joins TRBV15 and TRBJ2-1; 9 bases line up with TRBD2. The J segment lost 7 bases and the V segment lost 0 bases, leaving 7 bases of the junction unmatched. Germline CDR1 and CDR2: LNHNV and YYDKDF (reference sequence). This CDR3 has 16 residues. The CDR3 loop reads CATSREFSGRGNEQFF. The CDR3 nucleotides read TGTGCCACCAGCAGAGAATTTAGCGGGAGAGGAAATGAGCAGTTCTTC.

This clone was seen a handful of times. V gene TRBV18 combines with J gene TRBJ2-7; D ambiguous. Germline assignment: CDR1 KGHSH and CDR2 LQKENI. This CDR3 is built from 12 residues. The V and J ends lost 3 bases and 0 bases respectively, with 3 bases between them. CDR3 DNA sequence: TGTGCCAGCTCACCCAGCTCCTACGAGCAGTACTTC. Translated, it gives CASSPSSYEQYF.

The V and J genes are TRBV7-9 and TRBJ1-6; TRBD1 matches 8 bases. This CDR3 region has 18 residues. Trimming cost V 5 bases and J 5 bases; bases outside gene matches: 14. Germline CDR1 reads SEHNR; CDR2 reads FQNEAQ (reference sequence). The CDR3 sequence is CASSPYSRGRNHNSPLHF. The CDR3 DNA is TGTGCCAGCAGCCCTTACTCCAGGGGGCGCAACCATAATTCACCCCTCCACTTT.

J is TRBJ2-2 and V is TRBV5-1; 9 bases are a match to TRBD2. The germline CDR1 and CDR2 sequences are SGHRS and YFSETQ. The CDR3 length is 16 residues. V lost 0 bases, J lost 5 bases, and 5 bases stayed unmatched. The CDR3 bases are TGCGCCAGCAGCTTGGGAAATAGCGGGAGAACCGGGGAGCTGTTTTTT. Translation: CASSLGNSGRTGELFF.

This rearrangement joins TRBV7-6 to TRBJ1-1, with D possibly matching TRBD1 (5 bases). CDR3 length: 14 residues. V lost 4 bases and J 1 base, leaving 10 bases between the germline ends. CDR1 SGHVS and CDR2 FNYEAQ come from the germline V gene. The CDR3 DNA reads as TGTGCCAGCAGCTCAACTAGGGGGAACACTGAAGCTTTCTTT. Encoded protein: CASSSTRGNTEAFF.

The gene calls are TRBV7-9 and TRBJ1-2, with TRBD1 as a possible D gene (5 bases). CDR3 length equals 15 residues. Germline V lookup: CDR1 SEHNR, CDR2 FQNEAQ (reference sequence). Between the trimmed V and J ends, which lost 1 base and 8 bases, there was a span of 17 bases. CDR3 sequence: CASSLDGGYGLGYTF. The CDR3, as DNA: TGTGCCAGCAGCTTAGATGGGGGGTATGGTTTGGGCTACACCTTC.

The rearrangement links TRBV12-3 or TRBV12-4 to TRBJ1-1; unclear D gene. This CDR3 contains 13 residues. V was cut by 5 bases and J by 3 bases, with 10 bases left in between. In DNA, the CDR3 is TGTGCCAGCAGTATCACGTGGGACACTGAAGCTTTCTTT. Translating it yields CASSITWDTEAFF.

V is TRBV19 and J is TRBJ2-7, with 11 bases lining up with TRBD1. V lost 5 bases to trimming and J lost 3 bases; unmatched junction nucleotides: 6. Per germline, CDR1 LNHDA and CDR2 SQIVND (reference sequence). The CDR3 sequence is 15 residues long. The CDR3 DNA sequence: TGTGCCAGTAGTCTCCGGGACAGGGGGGACTACGAGCAGTACTTC. This gives the protein CASSLRDRGDYEQYF.

The chain carries TRBV7-8 and TRBJ1-4; D unresolved. The CDR3 has 15 amino acids. The V end was cut by 0 bases, the J end by 8 bases, with 13 bases between. Germline V gene sequence: CDR1 SGHVS, CDR2 FQNEAQ. CDR3 DNA: TGTGCCAGCAGCTTAGCGCGGTCGCCGCGGGAAAAACTGTTTTTT. Protein: CASSLARSPREKLFF. Filled out from reference TRBV7-8 and TRBJ1-4, the complete variable domain reads GAGVSQSPRYKVAKRGQDVALRCDPISGHVSLFWYQQALGQGPEFLTYFQNEAQLDKSGLPSDRFFAERPEGSVSTLKIQRTQQEDSAVYLCASSLARSPREKLFFGSGTQLSVL.

This clone has a single count. The rearrangement uses TRBV3-1 (or the pseudogene TRBV3-2) and TRBJ2-7; D call uncertain. The V and J ends lost 0 bases and 2 bases respectively, with 8 bases between them. CDR1 and CDR2 (germline): LGHDT, YNNKEL (reference sequence). The CDR3 sequence is 14 residues long. CDR3 DNA sequence: TGTGCCAGCAGCCAAGATCGGCCGACCTACGAGCAGTACTTC. Residues: CASSQDRPTYEQYF.

This rearrangement joins TRBV5-1 to TRBJ2-1; 12 nucleotides agree with TRBD1. The V and J ends lost 3 bases and 2 bases, in that order; junction bases with no gene match: 12. Germline CDR1 reads SGHRS; CDR2 reads YFSETQ. This CDR3 spans 19 amino acids. For the CDR3, the DNA is TGCGCCAGCAGCTCGAGGGGGGACAGGGGGCGAGGGCCCTACAATGAGCAGTTCTTC. It encodes CASSSRGDRGRGPYNEQFF.

The genes are TRBV13 and TRBJ2-7; D may be TRBD2 (5 bases). V lost 6 bases and J lost 0, with 12 bases in between. The CDR3 contains 14 residues. Per germline, CDR1 PRHDT and CDR2 FYEKMQ (reference sequence). The CDR3 loop is CASRRSGSSYEQYF. CDR3 nucleotides: TGTGCCAGCAGAAGGTCTGGGAGCTCCTACGAGCAGTACTTC.

This chain connects TRBV29-1 to TRBJ2-1; no clear D. Germline loops: CDR1 SQVTM, CDR2 ANQGSEA. The CDR3 is 16 amino acids. The V end was cut by 6 bases, the J end by 3 bases, with 21 bases between. The CDR3 reads CSVRPTIEKYYNEQFF. Here the CDR3 DNA reads TGCAGCGTCCGCCCTACCATAGAGAAGTACTACAATGAGCAGTTCTTC.

This chain uses TRBV6-5 with TRBJ1-1; maybe TRBD1 (5 bases). The CDR3 is 13 residues long. V was shortened by 0 bases and J by 7 bases, with 9 bases between the two germline ends. Germline values: CDR1 MNHEY, CDR2 SVGAGI. CDR3: CASSYSTAIEAFF. CDR3 in DNA: TGTGCCAGCAGTTACTCGACAGCAATTGAAGCTTTCTTT.

The chain combines TRBV7-2 with TRBJ1-2, with a weak D call TRBD1 (5 bases). Germline lookup yields CDR1 SGHTA and CDR2 FQGNSA. This CDR3 region has 13 residues. V lost 5 bases and J 4 bases, leaving 11 bases between the germline ends. The CDR3 spells CASSPGGGYGYTF. Here the CDR3 DNA reads TGTGCCAGCAGCCCGGGGGGGGGCTATGGCTACACCTTC.

CDR3 sequence (DNA): TGTGCCAGCAGCCAAGGACTAGCGGGAGTTCATTCAGATACGCAGTATTTT. It specifies CASSQGLAGVHSDTQYF. The V and J genes are TRBV5-4 and TRBJ2-3; 13 nucleotides line up with TRBD2. Germline V gene data show CDR1 as SGHNT and CDR2 as YYREEE (reference sequence). The trim removed 4 bases at V and 4 bases at J, leaving 9 bases unmatched. This CDR3 region has 17 residues. The whole variable domain, remainder taken from reference TRBV5-4 and TRBJ2-3, is ETGVTQSPTHLIKTRGQQVTLRCSSQSGHNTVSWYQQALGQGPQFIFQYYREEENGRGNFPPRFSGLQFPNYSSELNVNALELDDSALYLCASSQGLAGVHSDTQYFGPGTRLTVL.

The chain combines TRBV7-2 with TRBJ2-5; D is unclear. V lost 9 bases to trimming and J lost 5 bases, with 19 bases between them. This CDR3 comprises 14 residues. The germline gives CDR1 SGHTA, CDR2 FQGNSA. The CDR3 spells CASIEPSGLETQYF. The CDR3 coding sequence is TGTGCCAGTATCGAGCCGTCCGGGTTGGAGACCCAGTACTTC.

The chain joins TRBV28 to TRBJ2-7, with no clear D. The germline gives CDR1 MDHEN, CDR2 SYDVKM. V was trimmed by 3 bases and J by 3 bases, leaving 12 bases between them. The length of the CDR3 is 14 residues. CDR3 region: CASSFVQLGYEQYF. Here the CDR3 DNA reads TGTGCCAGCAGTTTTGTACAGTTAGGCTACGAGCAGTACTTC. Full variable domain (rest looked up from reference TRBV28 and TRBJ2-7): DVKVTQSSRYLVKRTGEKVFLECVQDMDHENMFWYRQDPGLGLRLIYFSYDVKMKEKGDIPEGYSVSREKKERFSLILESASTNQTSMYLCASSFVQLGYEQYFGPGTRLTVT.

The rearrangement joins TRBV10-3 to TRBJ2-3; 7 bases match TRBD1. V gave up 3 bases and J gave up 4 bases; unmatched junction bases: 7. CDR3 length equals 15 residues. The germline V gene has CDR1 ENHRY and CDR2 SYGVKD. CDR3 residues: CAISERQGYADTQYF. As DNA, the CDR3 is TGTGCCATCAGTGAACGACAGGGATACGCAGATACGCAGTATTTT.

The chain recombines TRBV6-5 with TRBJ1-4; D possibly corresponds to TRBD1 (5 bases). V was trimmed by 4 bases and J by 8 bases, leaving 14 bases between them. Germline V gene lookup returns CDR1 MNHEY and CDR2 SVGAGI. The CDR3 is made up of 14 amino acids. CDR3 region: CASSFLGGREKLFF. Written as DNA, the CDR3 is TGTGCCAGCAGTTTTCTCGGGGGACGAGAAAAACTGTTTTTT.

The chain combines TRBV5-5 with TRBJ1-4; D not certain. The CDR3 runs to 14 residues. V was pared by 6 bases and J by 3 bases, with 12 bases between. CDR1 SGHKS and CDR2 YYEKEE come from the germline V gene (reference sequence). CDR3 nucleotides: TGTGCCAGCAACAGTGCACTTTCTAATGAAAAACTGTTTTTT. It encodes CASNSALSNEKLFF.

J is TRBJ2-7 and V is TRBV4-1, with TRBD2 matching 12 bases. The CDR3 totals 15 residues. Germline lookup yields CDR1 MGHRA and CDR2 YSYEKL. The ends lost 3 bases at V and 5 bases at J; junction bases unmatched: 5. In DNA form, the CDR3 reads TGCGCCAGCAGCCATAGACTAGCGGGAGCCCACGAGCAGTACTTC. Translated, it gives CASSHRLAGAHEQYF.